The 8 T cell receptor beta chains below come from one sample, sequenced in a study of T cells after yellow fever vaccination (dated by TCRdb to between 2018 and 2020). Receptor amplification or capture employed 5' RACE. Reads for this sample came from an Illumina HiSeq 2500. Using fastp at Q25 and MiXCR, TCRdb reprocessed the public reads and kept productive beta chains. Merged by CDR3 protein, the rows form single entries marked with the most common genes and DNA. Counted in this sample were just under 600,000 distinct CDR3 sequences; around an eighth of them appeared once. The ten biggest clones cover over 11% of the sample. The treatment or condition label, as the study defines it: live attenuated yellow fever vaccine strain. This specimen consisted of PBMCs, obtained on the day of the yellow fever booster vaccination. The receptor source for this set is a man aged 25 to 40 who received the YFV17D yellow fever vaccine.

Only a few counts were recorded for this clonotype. Here the CDR3 reads CASSQRQGRTDTQYF. The CDR3, as DNA: TGTGCCAGCAGCCAAAGACAGGGACGCACAGATACGCAGTATTTT. The rearrangement links TRBV3-1 to TRBJ2-3; 7 bases are shared with TRBD1. The CDR3 runs to 15 residues. The trim removed 2 bases at V and 1 base at J, leaving 3 bases unmatched. The germline CDR1 and CDR2 sequences are LGHDT and YNNKEL (reference sequence).

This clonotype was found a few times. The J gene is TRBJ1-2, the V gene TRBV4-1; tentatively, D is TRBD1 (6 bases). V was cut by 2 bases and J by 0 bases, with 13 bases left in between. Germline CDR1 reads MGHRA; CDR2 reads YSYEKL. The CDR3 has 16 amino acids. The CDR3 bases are TGCGCCAGCAGCCAACTAGCCGGGACAACTAACTATGGCTACACCTTC. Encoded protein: CASSQLAGTTNYGYTF.

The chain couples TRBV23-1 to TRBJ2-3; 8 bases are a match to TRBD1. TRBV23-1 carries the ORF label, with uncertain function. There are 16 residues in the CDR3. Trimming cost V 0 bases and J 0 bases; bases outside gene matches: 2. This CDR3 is CASSQSRDRSTDTQYF. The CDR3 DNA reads TGCGCCAGCAGTCAATCGCGGGACAGGAGCACAGATACGCAGTATTTT.

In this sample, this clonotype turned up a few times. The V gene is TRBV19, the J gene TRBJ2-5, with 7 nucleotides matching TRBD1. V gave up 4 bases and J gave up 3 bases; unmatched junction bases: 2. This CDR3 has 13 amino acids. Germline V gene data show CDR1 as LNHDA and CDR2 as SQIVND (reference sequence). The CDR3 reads CASSTDREETQYF. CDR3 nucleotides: TGTGCCAGTAGTACCGACAGGGAAGAGACCCAGTACTTC.

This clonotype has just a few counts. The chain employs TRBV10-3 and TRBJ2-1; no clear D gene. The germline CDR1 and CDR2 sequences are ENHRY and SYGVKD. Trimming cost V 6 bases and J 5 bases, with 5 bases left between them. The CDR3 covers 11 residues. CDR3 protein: CAISLDNEQFF. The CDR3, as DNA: TGTGCCATCAGCCTGGACAATGAGCAGTTCTTC.

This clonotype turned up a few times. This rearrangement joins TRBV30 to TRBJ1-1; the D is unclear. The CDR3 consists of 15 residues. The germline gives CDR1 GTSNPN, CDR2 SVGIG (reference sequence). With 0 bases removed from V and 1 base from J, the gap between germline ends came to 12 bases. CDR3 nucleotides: TGTGCCTGGAGTGTAGCGGGTGTTAAGAACACTGAAGCTTTCTTT. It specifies CAWSVAGVKNTEAFF.

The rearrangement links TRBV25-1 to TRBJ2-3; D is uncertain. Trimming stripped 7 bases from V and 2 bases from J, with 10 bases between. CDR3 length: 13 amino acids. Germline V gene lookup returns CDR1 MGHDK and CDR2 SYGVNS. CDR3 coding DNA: TGTGCCAGCAACCCAGCGTCCACAGATACGCAGTATTTT. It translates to CASNPASTDTQYF. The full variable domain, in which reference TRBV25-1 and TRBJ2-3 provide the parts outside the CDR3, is EADIYQTPRYLVIGTGKKITLECSQTMGHDKMYWYQQDPGMELHLIHYSYGVNSTEKGDLSSESTVSRIRTEHFPLTLESARPSHTSQYLCASNPASTDTQYFGPGTRLTVL.

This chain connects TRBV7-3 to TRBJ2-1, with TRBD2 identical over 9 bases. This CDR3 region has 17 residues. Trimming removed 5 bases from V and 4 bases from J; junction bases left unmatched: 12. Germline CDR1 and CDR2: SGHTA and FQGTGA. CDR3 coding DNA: TGTGCCAGCAGCCGCTCAAGACAGGCGGGAGGGTACAATGAGCAGTTCTTC. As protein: CASSRSRQAGGYNEQFF. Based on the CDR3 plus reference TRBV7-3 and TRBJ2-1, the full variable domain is GAGVSQTPSNKVTEKGKYVELRCDPISGHTALYWYRQSLGQGPEFLIYFQGTGAADDSGLPNDRFFAVRPEGSVSTLKIQRTERGDSAVYLCASSRSRQAGGYNEQFFGPGTRLTVL.